The 21 T cell receptor beta chains reported below all come from one sample, sequenced in a study of T cell repertoires in cytomegalovirus infection. TCRdb passed the reads through MiXCR, listing each CDR3 protein once. Of approximately 500,000 distinct CDR3 sequences in the sample, approximately 10% are singletons; the top ten hold 10% to 13%. Sequencing was carried out using PBMCs. All receptors come from a human donor in good health (CMV status not recorded). Some clones in this sample may be carry-over from other donors' samples.

This clonotype came up a few times. V gene TRBV4-1 combines with J gene TRBJ2-3; possibly TRBD2 for D (5 bases). Germline CDR1 MGHRA, CDR2 YSYEKL. Trimming cost V 1 base and J 0 bases, with 8 bases left between them. The CDR3 spans 15 residues. The CDR3 coding sequence is TGCGCCAGCAGCCAAGTACCGGGAAGCACAGATACGCAGTATTTT. It encodes CASSQVPGSTDTQYF.

This clonotype has at least ten counts. This chain joins TRBV28 and TRBJ2-7; D remains unclear. The CDR3 has 15 amino acids. V dropped 10 bases and J dropped 0 bases, with 19 bases sitting between them. From germline, CDR1 is MDHEN and CDR2 SYDVKM. CDR3 bases: TGTGCCACCCTCGGAGCGACTCGGAGCTCCTACGAGCAGTACTTC. This codes for CATLGATRSSYEQYF.

This clonotype was seen only a few times. This chain uses TRBV4-2 with TRBJ1-4; 7 positions agree with TRBD1. V dropped 0 bases and J dropped 8; count of bases not matched to a gene: 6. This CDR3 spans 15 amino acids. Per germline, CDR1 LGHNA and CDR2 YNFKEQ. As DNA, the CDR3 is TGTGCCAGCAGCCAAGAACGGACAGGTCGGGAAAAACTGTTTTTT. Amino acids: CASSQERTGREKLFF.

In regard to this clonotype: Given a much more abundant clone one base away, this may be a read error. CDR3 nucleotide sequence: TGTGCCACCAGCACTAGGGGCAGGGTTGCTGAAAAACTGTTTTTT. Encoded protein: CATSTRGRVAEKLFF. The chain employs TRBV15 and TRBJ1-4; D is possibly TRBD1 (5 bases). CDR1 and CDR2 from the germline V gene are LNHNV and YYDKDF (reference sequence). V was pared by 4 bases and J by 7 bases, with 16 bases between. The length of the CDR3 is 15 residues.

This clonotype was seen many times. The J gene is TRBJ2-1, the V gene TRBV12-3 or TRBV12-4; D remains unclear. The CDR3 length is 12 residues. V gave up 4 bases and J gave up 4 bases, with 5 bases separating them. The CDR3 nucleotides read TGTGCCAGCAGTTCCGTTTACAATGAGCAGTTCTTC. It yields the protein CASSSVYNEQFF.

Many counts were recorded for this clonotype. The CDR3 spells CASSEPGIKETQYF. The CDR3 DNA follows: TGTGCCAGCAGTGAGCCCGGGATAAAGGAGACCCAGTACTTC. J is TRBJ2-5 and V is TRBV6-1; D may be TRBD2 (5 bases). CDR1 MNHNS and CDR2 SASEGT come from the germline V gene. With 3 bases removed from V and 5 bases from J, the gap between germline ends came to 13 bases. The length of the CDR3 is 14 residues.

This clonotype has only a few counts. The J gene is TRBJ1-5, the V gene TRBV27; D is unresolved. V was trimmed by 5 bases and J by 7 bases, leaving 15 bases between them. Germline CDR1 is MNHEY and CDR2 is SMNVEV (reference sequence). This CDR3 contains 14 residues. The DNA for the CDR3 is TGTGCCAGCAGTCCCATAGATGGGAACCAGCCCCAGCATTTT. Translation: CASSPIDGNQPQHF.

This clonotype was seen repeatedly, ten times or more. V is TRBV11-2 and J is TRBJ1-4; D uncertain. This CDR3 comprises 17 residues. Germline CDR1 reads SGHAT; CDR2 reads FQNNGV. With 0 bases removed from V and 0 bases from J, the gap between germline ends came to 11 bases. The CDR3 is CASSLDPKRATNEKLFF. For the CDR3, the DNA is TGTGCCAGCAGCTTAGACCCGAAGAGGGCAACTAATGAAAAACTGTTTTTT. The entire variable domain, with the rest obtained from reference TRBV11-2 and TRBJ1-4, is as follows: EAGVAQSPRYKIIEKRQSVAFWCNPISGHATLYWYQQILGQGPKLLIQFQNNGVVDDSQLPKDRFSAERLKGVDSTLKIQPAKLEDSAVYLCASSLDPKRATNEKLFFGSGTQLSVL.

CDR3 protein: CSVHSGSYEQYF. DNA for the CDR3: TGCAGCGTTCATAGCGGGAGCTACGAGCAGTACTTC. The gene calls are TRBV29-1 and TRBJ2-7; TRBD2 matches 9 bases. Germline loops: CDR1 SQVTM, CDR2 ANQGSEA. There are 12 residues in the CDR3. The ends lost 5 bases at V and 3 bases at J; junction bases unmatched: 2.

This clonotype was seen ten or more times. The chain joins TRBV19 to TRBJ2-1; 7 bases map to TRBD2. Germline-derived CDR1 and CDR2 are LNHDA and SQIVND (reference sequence). The CDR3 has 15 residues. Trimming cost V 3 bases and J 3 bases; bases outside gene matches: 5. DNA for the CDR3: TGTGCCAGTAGTATTCCCCGGGGGGTCTACAATGAGCAGTTCTTC. Translated: CASSIPRGVYNEQFF.

This clonotype was seen at least ten times. The chain employs TRBV5-1 and TRBJ1-5; 8 positions agree with TRBD1. The CDR3 runs to 15 residues. Germline V gene sequence: CDR1 SGHRS, CDR2 YFSETQ. Germline trimming cut 4 bases from V and 1 base from J; bases unmatched to any gene: 4. The CDR3 sequence is CASSQGAGSNQPQHF. The DNA for the CDR3 is TGCGCCAGCAGCCAGGGGGCTGGGAGCAATCAGCCCCAGCATTTT.

Details on this clonotype: A much larger clone differs by one base, so this may be a read error. The chain joins TRBV27 to TRBJ2-3; TRBD2 is a possible D gene (5 bases). Trimming cost V 5 bases and J 2 bases, with 14 bases left between them. Germline V CDR1 and CDR2: MNHEY, SMNVEV (reference sequence). This CDR3 has 15 residues. CDR3 coding DNA: TGTGCCAGCAGTCTCTCTAGCCTGCTCACAGATACGCAGTATTTT. Translated: CASSLSSLLTDTQYF.

The genes are TRBV20-1 and TRBJ2-3, with TRBD2 identical over 12 bases. Germline values: CDR1 DFQATT, CDR2 SNEGSKA (reference sequence). J lost 3 bases, V lost 1 base, and 5 bases had no gene match. This CDR3 spans 16 amino acids. The chain's CDR3 is CSARGSTSGRTDTQYF. The CDR3 bases are TGCAGTGCTAGAGGCTCGACTAGCGGGAGAACAGATACGCAGTATTTT.

This clonotype was detected many times. The V gene is TRBV12-3 or TRBV12-4, the J gene TRBJ2-7; D possibly matches TRBD1 or TRBD2 (5 bases each). This CDR3 comprises 14 residues. V was cut by 5 bases and J by 6 bases, with 17 bases left in between. The CDR3 region has the DNA TGTGCCAGCAGTCCCCGATCCGGGGCGGGCGAGCAGTACTTC. Translation gives CASSPRSGAGEQYF.

This rearrangement joins TRBV5-4 to TRBJ2-3; TRBD2 aligns across 8 bases. The CDR3 length is 16 residues. In germline, CDR1 is SGHNT, CDR2 YYREEE (reference sequence). After removal of 4 bases from V and 0 bases from J, the junction contained 7 bases not matched to a gene. The CDR3 reads CASSPPRGGSTDTQYF. CDR3 nucleotides: TGTGCCAGCAGCCCCCCGCGCGGGGGGAGCACAGATACGCAGTATTTT.

This clonotype was seen a handful of times. The gene calls are TRBV4-2 and TRBJ2-7; tentative D call: TRBD1 (5 bases). This CDR3 has 14 amino acids. V lost 1 base and J lost 3, with 10 bases in between. The germline gives CDR1 LGHNA, CDR2 YNFKEQ. The CDR3 sequence: CASSQGRVGYEQYF. Written as DNA, the CDR3 is TGTGCCAGCAGCCAAGGCAGGGTAGGCTACGAGCAGTACTTC.

This chain joins TRBV9 and TRBJ2-5, with D perhaps matching TRBD1 (5 bases). Germline values: CDR1 SGDLS, CDR2 YYNGEE. CDR3 length equals 14 residues. V lost 6 bases to trimming and J lost 1 base, with 13 bases between them. The CDR3 region is CASNSGLIQETQYF. CDR3 nucleotide sequence: TGTGCCAGCAATTCAGGGCTCATCCAAGAGACCCAGTACTTC.

This clonotype was recorded at least ten times. This rearrangement joins TRBV7-2 to TRBJ2-7; the D is unclear. In germline, CDR1 is SGHTA, CDR2 FQGNSA. CDR3 length: 13 amino acids. The ends were cut back, 0 bases at V and 4 bases at J, with 7 bases in the middle. CDR3 amino acids: CASSLAMEYEQYF. The CDR3, as DNA: TGTGCCAGCAGCTTAGCAATGGAATACGAGCAGTACTTC.

This clonotype was picked up a small number of times. The rearrangement uses TRBV9 and TRBJ2-3; D might be TRBD2 (5 bases). Germline V gene sequence: CDR1 SGDLS, CDR2 YYNGEE. The CDR3 spans 13 residues. V shed 6 bases and J shed 2 bases, with 10 bases lying between them. CDR3 sequence (DNA): TGTGCCAGCACGAGGGAAAACACAGATACGCAGTATTTT. Translation gives CASTRENTDTQYF. The full variable domain, with the rest looked up from reference TRBV9 and TRBJ2-3, is DSGVTQTPKHLITATGQRVTLRCSPRSGDLSVYWYQQSLDQGLQFLIQYYNGEERAKGNILERFSAQQFPDLHSELNLSSLELGDSALYFCASTRENTDTQYFGPGTRLTVL.

This clonotype was observed at least ten times. The chain links TRBV2 to TRBJ2-2, with 7 bases that match TRBD2. V lost 4 bases to trimming and J lost 4 bases; unmatched junction nucleotides: 6. Per germline, CDR1 SNHLY and CDR2 FYNNEI. The length of the CDR3 is 15 residues. Here the CDR3 reads CASSVRGGSTGELFF. CDR3 nucleotide sequence: TGTGCCAGCAGTGTTCGGGGCGGGAGCACCGGGGAGCTGTTTTTT.

The chain uses TRBV24-1 and TRBJ2-1, with 15 bases identical to TRBD2. The CDR3 contains 17 residues. CDR1 and CDR2 from the germline V gene are KGHDR and SFDVKD. J was trimmed by 3 bases and V by 5 bases; bases with no gene match: 4. The CDR3 sequence: CATSGTSGGAGYNEQFF. CDR3 in DNA: TGTGCCACCAGTGGGACTAGCGGGGGGGCTGGCTACAATGAGCAGTTCTTC.